What follows are 2 T cell receptor beta chains derived from one specimen sequenced in a study of shared clonotypes between healthy human individuals. The repertoire was sequenced with immunoSEQ multiplex PCR; TCRdb's copy has only in-frame clones and lacks some. The repertoire holds around 980,000 clones, with about 80% as singletons. Sample: memory CD4+ T cells from PBMCs. The subset here: CD45RA-negative fraction. The receptors derive from a man between 18 and 29 years old in good health. Some clones in this sample may be carry-over from other donors' samples.

V is TRBV6-5 and J is TRBJ2-1; D possibly corresponds to TRBD2 (7 bases). CDR3 length: 15 residues. From germline, CDR1 is MNHEY and CDR2 SVGAGI. V was pared by 0 bases and J by 8 bases, with 14 bases between. CDR3 nucleotide sequence: TGTGCCAGCAGTTACTCGACGGGCGGGGGCCATGAGCAGTTCTTC. Translation gives CASSYSTGGGHEQFF.

V is TRBV9 and J is TRBJ2-1; D gene uncertain. Trimming stripped 0 bases from V and 7 bases from J, with 14 bases between. The CDR3 spans 15 residues. Germline lookup yields CDR1 SGDLS and CDR2 YYNGEE. The CDR3 DNA reads as TGTGCCAGCAGCGTAGCAGCAACGAGTAGGAATGAGCAGTTCTTC. This translates into CASSVAATSRNEQFF.